This TCR beta chain was found in a study of response to subunit inactivated influenza vaccine. Findings and limits, study-wide: Each seasonal influenza vaccination, the authors suggested, recruits few new T cells.

For this clonotype: Its antigen is undetermined.

MiXCR, applied by TCRdb to the RT-PCR reads, yields one record per CDR3 protein. Of 500,000 to 650,000 distinct CDR3 sequences in the sample, 7.6% were seen once. The CDR3 has 14 amino acids. V lost 3 bases to trimming and J lost 7 bases, with 10 bases between them. Per germline, CDR1 ENHRY and CDR2 SYGVKD. The receptor comes from a man between 50 and 75 years old who received an inactivated influenza vaccine. The V and J genes are TRBV10-3 and TRBJ1-6; unclear D gene. The material sequenced was PBMCs from blood, taken roughly 24 months after vaccination. The CDR3 bases are TGTGCCATCAGTGATGGGTCCAGAAATTCACCCCTCCACTTT. It translates to CAISDGSRNSPLHF.